This T cell receptor beta chain was obtained from a study of preoperative IRX-2 immunotherapy in early breast cancer. Concerning this clone: A junction end diverges from the germline sequence, so it may reflect a read error.

Repertoires were generated with immunoSEQ multiplex PCR, while TCRdb's copy carries only in-frame clones and drops some. The sample includes around 34,000 clones, around 83% of them seen just once. Treatment specified: preoperative locoregional IRX-2 cytokine immunotherapy. Preoperative locoregional IRX-2 cytokine immunotherapy was tested in the phase Ib source study. Source: lymph node tissue, taken from a patient treated with IRX-2 immunotherapy. This TCR derives from a human donor with breast cancer.

As DNA, the CDR3 is TGTGCCAGCAGCCCCCGGGCAGGGGGGACTGAAGCTTTCTTT. This encodes CASSPRAGGTEAFF. J is TRBJ1-1 and V is TRBV15; TRBD1 aligns across 7 bases. Germline assignment: CDR1 LNHNV and CDR2 YYDKDF (reference sequence). This CDR3 has 14 amino acids.